The 6 T cell receptor beta chains below all came from one sample that was sequenced in a study of blood T cell repertoires in COVID-19. The table came from immunoSEQ multiplex PCR; TCRdb's copy has only in-frame clones and leaves some out. The table has about 58,000 clones, roughly 79% seen once. The sequencing input was peripheral blood. These receptors were obtained from a human donor in a cohort sampled during active COVID-19.

This clone was counted once. The chain recombines TRBV18 with TRBJ2-1; a weak D match, TRBD2 (6 bases). The CDR3 has 14 amino acids. Trimming cost V 2 bases and J 5 bases, with 10 bases left between them. From germline, CDR1 is KGHSH and CDR2 LQKENI. The CDR3: CASSPGSGDNEQFF. The CDR3 DNA follows: TGTGCCAGCTCACCAGGGTCGGGAGACAATGAGCAGTTCTTC.

This chain links TRBV21-1 with TRBJ2-5; no DNA check was done on the table's D call, TRBD2. TRBV21-1 is described as a pseudogene. The CDR3 is 18 amino acids. This chain's CDR3 is CASRKRGQRTSVQETQYF. CDR3 bases: TGTGCCAGCAGAAAAAGAGGACAGAGGACTAGCGTGCAAGAGACCCAGTACTTC.

The chain links TRBV7-2 to TRBJ2-3; 7 nucleotides line up with TRBD2. Germline V lookup: CDR1 SGHTA, CDR2 FQGNSA. CDR3 length: 16 residues. Germline trimming cut 2 bases from V and 4 bases from J; bases unmatched to any gene: 9. The CDR3 nucleotides read TGTGCCAGCAGCTTATCCAGCGGGAACTTGGCAGATACGCAGTATTTT. It is translated as CASSLSSGNLADTQYF.

V usage is TRBV18 and J usage is TRBJ2-7; D is perhaps TRBD2 (5 bases). Germline V gene sequence: CDR1 KGHSH, CDR2 LQKENI. The CDR3 has 12 amino acids. V shed 6 bases and J shed 4 bases, with 10 bases lying between them. CDR3 amino acids: CASSPTGYEQYF. The DNA of the CDR3 is TGTGCCAGCTCCCCTACGGGGTACGAGCAGTACTTC.

This chain uses TRBV28 with TRBJ1-5; TRBD1 might be the D (6 bases). The CDR3 runs 16 residues. The germline V gene has CDR1 MDHEN and CDR2 SYDVKM. Trimming took 6 bases from V and 6 from J, leaving 21 bases between them. CDR3 loop: CASSTVRQGGGQPQHF. CDR3 nucleotides: TGTGCCAGCAGCACCGTCCGGCAGGGAGGGGGTCAGCCCCAGCATTTT. Looking up the rest from reference TRBV28 and TRBJ1-5 gives the full variable domain: DVKVTQSSRYLVKRTGEKVFLECVQDMDHENMFWYRQDPGLGLRLIYFSYDVKMKEKGDIPEGYSVSREKKERFSLILESASTNQTSMYLCASSTVRQGGGQPQHFGDGTRLSIL.

The chain joins TRBV3-1 (or the pseudogene TRBV3-2) to TRBJ1-2; possible D gene TRBD1, 5 bases. The germline V gene encodes CDR1 LGHDT and CDR2 YNNKEL (reference sequence). The CDR3 is made up of 12 amino acids. The V end lost 5 bases, the J end lost 4 bases, and 8 bases lay between the germline ends. DNA of the CDR3: TGTGCCAGCAGCGATACAGGCTATGGCTACACCTTC. This gives the protein CASSDTGYGYTF.